The 17 T cell receptor beta chains reported below all come from one sample, sequenced in a study of a mutant IDH1 vaccine in newly diagnosed glioma (dated by TCRdb to about 2021). Their cognate antigens are unknown. The time point label, as the study defines it: week 35, safety follow-up. A 20-mer mutant IDH1 peptide at 300 micrograms in Montanide made up each vaccine dose, which was injected subcutaneously together with topical imiquimod. Library method: the immunoSEQ multiplex PCR assay. In its TCRdb copy, this immuneACCESS table keeps in-frame sequences only and misses some clones. Where compared with another copy, unresolved V genes explain less than half of these, and the others have no known cause. The sample table records about 54,000 clones; 80% to 90% of these occur just once. Of the sample, over 1.5% falls within the top ten clones. Material: PBMCs, obtained from a glioma patient whose treatment included an IDH1 peptide vaccine. The source of these receptors is a middle-aged man with glioma.

This chain joins TRBV5-4 and TRBJ1-1; perhaps TRBD1 as D (6 bases). The CDR3 has 15 residues. Germline V gene data show CDR1 as SGHNT and CDR2 as YYREEE (reference sequence). Trimming cost V 1 base and J 4 bases, with 14 bases left between them. The CDR3 sequence: CASSLSGARGTEAFF. The CDR3, as DNA: TGTGCCAGCAGCTTGTCAGGGGCGCGGGGCACTGAAGCTTTCTTT.

This chain joins TRBV6-5 and TRBJ2-2; D not certain. The germline V gene encodes CDR1 MNHEY and CDR2 SVGAGI. V was trimmed by 5 bases and J by 5 bases, leaving 9 bases between them. The CDR3 has 13 residues. CDR3: CASSPELTGELFF. In nucleotides, the CDR3 is TGTGCCAGCAGTCCAGAACTTACCGGGGAGCTGTTTTTT.

In this sample, this clone turned up once. V and J are TRBV7-2 and TRBJ1-1; tentative D call: TRBD1 (6 bases). Germline V CDR1 and CDR2: SGHTA, FQGNSA. The CDR3 consists of 13 residues. V lost 2 bases and J lost 11, with 15 bases in between. This CDR3 is CASSLYGGREAFF. As DNA, the CDR3 is TGTGCCAGCAGCTTATACGGGGGGCGAGAGGCTTTCTTT.

The rearrangement joins TRBV7-9 to TRBJ1-2; 8 bases match TRBD1. The germline V gene encodes CDR1 SEHNR and CDR2 FQNEAQ (reference sequence). The CDR3 length is 14 residues. V shed 3 bases and J 5 bases; nucleotides not matched to a gene: 5. CDR3 sequence: CASSLTGVPYGYTF. DNA for the CDR3: TGTGCCAGCAGCTTGACAGGGGTTCCTTATGGCTACACCTTC. The full variable domain, completed using reference TRBV7-9 and TRBJ1-2, is DTGVSQNPRHKITKRGQNVTFRCDPISEHNRLYWYRQTLGQGPEFLTYFQNEAQLEKSRLLSDRFSAERPKGSFSTLEIQRTEQGDSAMYLCASSLTGVPYGYTFGSGTRLTVV.

The gene calls are TRBV20-1 and TRBJ2-7; D is undetermined. Germline lookup yields CDR1 DFQATT and CDR2 SNEGSKA (reference sequence). This CDR3 region has 11 residues. V was pared by 6 bases and J by 5 bases, with 11 bases between. The CDR3, as DNA: TGCAGTGCCCCACGCCCGAACGAGCAGTACTTC. Protein product: CSAPRPNEQYF.

The chain has TRBV10-3 and TRBJ1-2; 7 bases align to TRBD1. The CDR3 consists of 15 residues. V was pared by 4 bases and J by 4 bases, with 9 bases of the junction left unmatched. Germline V gene sequence: CDR1 ENHRY, CDR2 SYGVKD. CDR3 bases: TGTGCCATCAGTGGCCGGGACAGCATATCCTATGGCTACACCTTC. Encoded protein: CAISGRDSISYGYTF.

The CDR3 DNA follows: TGTGCCAGCAGTCCGAGTTCCCGCTACGAGCAGTACTTC. Translating gives CASSPSSRYEQYF. The chain joins TRBV27 to TRBJ2-7; D is unclear. The CDR3 contains 13 residues. With 5 bases removed from V and 3 bases from J, the gap between germline ends came to 11 bases. The germline V gene has CDR1 MNHEY and CDR2 SMNVEV (reference sequence).

The rearrangement uses TRBV5-6 and TRBJ1-5, with D tentatively TRBD1 (6 bases). The length of the CDR3 is 16 residues. Germline V gene sequence: CDR1 SGHDT, CDR2 YYEEEE. V was trimmed by 1 base and J by 8 bases, leaving 19 bases between them. The CDR3: CASSLFGVGGNEPQHF. The DNA for the CDR3 is TGTGCCAGCAGCTTGTTTGGGGTAGGGGGGAATGAGCCCCAGCATTTT.

V is TRBV13 and J is TRBJ2-5, with D hard to call. Trimming removed 4 bases from V and 0 bases from J, with 12 bases in between. The CDR3 sequence is 15 residues long. Germline CDR1 PRHDT, CDR2 FYEKMQ (reference sequence). The CDR3 protein is CASSSRLSYQETQYF. The CDR3 DNA is TGTGCCAGCAGCTCGCGACTTTCGTACCAAGAGACCCAGTACTTC.

This clone was recorded once. The CDR3 sequence is CASSQGSRFQETQYF. The CDR3 DNA reads as TGCGCCAGCAGCCAAGGATCGCGGTTCCAAGAGACCCAGTACTTC. V usage is TRBV4-1 and J usage is TRBJ2-5; D unresolved. V gave up 1 base and J gave up 1 base, with 10 bases separating them. In germline, CDR1 is MGHRA, CDR2 YSYEKL. The CDR3 sequence is 15 residues long.

This clone appeared a few times. The CDR3 DNA reads as TGTGCCAGCAGTATGACAGTCCCTCTCGTGAACACTGAAGCTTTCTTT. Amino acids: CASSMTVPLVNTEAFF. J is TRBJ1-1 and V is TRBV4-2, with D possibly matching TRBD1 (5 bases). The germline CDR1 and CDR2 sequences are LGHNA and YNFKEQ. The CDR3 is made up of 16 amino acids. V was cut by 6 bases and J by 0 bases, with 17 bases left in between.

This rearrangement joins TRBV6-1 to TRBJ1-4, with TRBD1 as a possible D gene (5 bases). Looked up from germline, CDR1 is MNHNS and CDR2 is SASEGT. Trimming left V 2 bases short and J 3 bases short, with 10 bases between. The CDR3 is 15 residues long. CDR3 amino acids: CASSEPGRANEKLFF. DNA for the CDR3: TGTGCCAGCAGTGAACCGGGGCGAGCTAATGAAAAACTGTTTTTT.

This clone has a single count. V usage is TRBV27 and J usage is TRBJ2-7; either TRBD1 or TRBD2 may fit D (5 bases each). Trimming took 3 bases from V and 4 from J, leaving 13 bases between them. This CDR3 region has 14 residues. The V gene's germline CDR1 is MNHEY and CDR2 SMNVEV (reference sequence). The CDR3 spells CASSFRGTPYEQYF. The CDR3 nucleotides read TGTGCCAGCAGTTTTAGAGGGACCCCATACGAGCAGTACTTC.

The rearrangement uses TRBV7-2 and TRBJ2-7, with unresolved D. The length of the CDR3 is 12 residues. Between the trimmed V and J ends, which lost 5 bases and 3 bases, there was a span of 8 bases. In germline, CDR1 is SGHTA, CDR2 FQGNSA. The CDR3 here is CASSGSRYEQYF. The CDR3 DNA reads as TGTGCCAGCAGCGGATCCCGCTACGAGCAGTACTTC. Full variable domain (outside the CDR3, taken from reference TRBV7-2 and TRBJ2-7): GAGVSQSPSNKVTEKGKDVELRCDPISGHTALYWYRQSLGQGLEFLIYFQGNSAPDKSGLPSDRFSAERTGGSVSTLTIQRTQQEDSAVYLCASSGSRYEQYFGPGTRLTVT.

V usage is TRBV7-9 and J usage is TRBJ2-1; 8 bases map to TRBD2. CDR1 is SEHNR and CDR2 is FQNEAQ in the germline V gene (reference sequence). V gave up 3 bases and J gave up 9 bases; unmatched junction bases: 13. The CDR3 sequence is 16 residues long. The CDR3 nucleotides are TGTGCCAGCAGCTTCACGACTGGGTGGCTAGCGGGTGAGCAGTTCTTC. The encoded protein is CASSFTTGWLAGEQFF.

The rearrangement joins TRBV27 to TRBJ2-1; D is unclear. This CDR3 has 13 residues. V lost 3 bases to trimming and J lost 8 bases, with 11 bases between them. Germline V gene sequence: CDR1 MNHEY, CDR2 SMNVEV (reference sequence). The CDR3 protein is CASSFQVRDEQFF. CDR3 nucleotide sequence: TGTGCCAGCAGTTTTCAAGTTCGTGATGAGCAGTTCTTC.

The V and J genes are TRBV7-9 and TRBJ2-7; D is unclear. CDR3 length: 12 residues. The germline V gene encodes CDR1 SEHNR and CDR2 FQNEAQ (reference sequence). The V end lost 5 bases, the J end lost 6 bases, and 11 bases lay between the germline ends. The CDR3 spells CASSPGLIEQYF. DNA of the CDR3: TGTGCCAGCAGCCCCGGCCTGATCGAGCAGTACTTC.